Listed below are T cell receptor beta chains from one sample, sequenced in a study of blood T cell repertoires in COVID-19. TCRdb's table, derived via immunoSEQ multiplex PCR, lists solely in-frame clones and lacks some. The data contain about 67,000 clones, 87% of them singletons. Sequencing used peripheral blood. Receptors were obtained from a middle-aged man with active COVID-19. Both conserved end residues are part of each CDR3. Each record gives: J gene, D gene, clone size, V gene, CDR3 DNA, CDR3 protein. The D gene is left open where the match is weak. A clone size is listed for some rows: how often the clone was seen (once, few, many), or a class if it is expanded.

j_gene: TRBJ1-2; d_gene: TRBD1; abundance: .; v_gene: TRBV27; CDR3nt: TGTGCCAGCAGTACCCGGGGACAGATCTATGGCTACACCTTC; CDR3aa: CASSTRGQIYGYTF
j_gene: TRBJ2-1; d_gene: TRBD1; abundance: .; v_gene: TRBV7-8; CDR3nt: TGTGCCAGCAGCTCGTCCGACAGGGGGCTCTACAATGAGCAGTTCTTC; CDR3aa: CASSSSDRGLYNEQFF
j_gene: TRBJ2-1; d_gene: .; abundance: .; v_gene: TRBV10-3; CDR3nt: TGTGCCATCGAGGGCGCCAGGGGAAATGAGCAGTTCTTC; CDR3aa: CAIEGARGNEQFF
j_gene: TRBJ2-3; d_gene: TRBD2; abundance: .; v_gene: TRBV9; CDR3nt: TGTGCCAGCAGCGCTATACTAGCGGGAGGGCAGGCAGATACGCAGTATTTT; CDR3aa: CASSAILAGGQADTQYF
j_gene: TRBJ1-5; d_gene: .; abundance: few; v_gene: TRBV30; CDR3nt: TGTGCCTGGAGTGGGAACAGGGACCAGCCCCAGCATTTT; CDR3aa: CAWSGNRDQPQHF
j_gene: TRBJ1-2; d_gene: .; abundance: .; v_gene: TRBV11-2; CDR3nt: TGTGCCAGCAGCTTAGAACGACAGGCTAACTATGGCTACACCTTC; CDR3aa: CASSLERQANYGYTF
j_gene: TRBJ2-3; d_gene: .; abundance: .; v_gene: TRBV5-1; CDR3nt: TGCGCCACCCGGGGGTCGGCAGTTAGCACAGATACGCAGTATTTT; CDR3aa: CATRGSAVSTDTQYF
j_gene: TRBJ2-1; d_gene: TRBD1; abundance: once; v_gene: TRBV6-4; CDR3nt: TGTGCCAGCAGTGGCAACAGGGGCAATGAGCAGTTCTTC; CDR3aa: CASSGNRGNEQFF
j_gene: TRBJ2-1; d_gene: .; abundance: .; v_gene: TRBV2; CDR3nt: TGTGCCAGCAGTGAAGGGAGGACTGCAAACAATGAGCAGTTCTTC; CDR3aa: CASSEGRTANNEQFF
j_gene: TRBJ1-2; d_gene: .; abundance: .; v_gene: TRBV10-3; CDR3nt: TGTGCCATCAGTGAGTGGAGGACCGACTCCAGCTATGGCTACACCTTC; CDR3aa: CAISEWRTDSSYGYTF
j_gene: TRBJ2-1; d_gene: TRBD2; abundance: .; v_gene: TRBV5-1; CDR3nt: TGCGCCAGCAGCTTGGAAGGGACTATCTACAATGAGCAGTTCTTC; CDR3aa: CASSLEGTIYNEQFF
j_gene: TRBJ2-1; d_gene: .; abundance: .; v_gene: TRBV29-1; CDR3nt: TGCAGCGTAGACCGGGACTCACGCTACAATGAGCAGTTCTTC; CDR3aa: CSVDRDSRYNEQFF
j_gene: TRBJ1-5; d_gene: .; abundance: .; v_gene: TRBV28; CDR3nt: TGTGCCAGCAGTTTAACGGCAGGGACACAGCCCCAGCATTTT; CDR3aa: CASSLTAGTQPQHF
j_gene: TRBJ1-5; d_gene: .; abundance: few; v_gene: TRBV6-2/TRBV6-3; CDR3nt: TGTGCCAGCAGCCGAACCAGGGGTCAGCCCCAGCATTTT; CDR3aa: CASSRTRGQPQHF
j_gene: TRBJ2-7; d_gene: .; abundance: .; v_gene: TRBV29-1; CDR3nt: TGCAGCGTTGTGAGTAGTCTTGGAGGCGAGCAGTACTTC; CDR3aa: CSVVSSLGGEQYF
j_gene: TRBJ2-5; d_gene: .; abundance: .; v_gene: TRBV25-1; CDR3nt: TGTGCCAGCAGTGAACCCCCCTCTCGGGAGACCCAGTACTTC; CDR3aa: CASSEPPSRETQYF
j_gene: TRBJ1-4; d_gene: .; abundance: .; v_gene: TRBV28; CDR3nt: TGTGCCAGCAGGAAGGGGTTTACTAATGAAAAACTGTTTTTT; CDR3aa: CASRKGFTNEKLFF